This T cell receptor beta chain derives from a study of OX40 agonist ivuxolimab in advanced cancers. Study-wide context: Ivuxolimab was a fully human IgG2 agonistic monoclonal antibody targeting the costimulatory receptor OX40 (CD134). In the dose-escalation cohort, more than 75% of patients were male, and the mean age was approximately 60 years, with a range of about 20 to 90. The paper reports the monotherapy dose-escalation portion (N of about 54 patients) of the phase I ivuxolimab trial. Patients were allowed to have had prior anti-PD-1, anti-PD-L1 or anti-CTLA-4 therapy, and around 40% of the dose-escalation patients had previously received checkpoint inhibitors. Of the roughly 52 dose-escalation patients, hepatocellular carcinoma was present in approximately 20, melanoma in around 15, renal cell carcinoma in 9 and head and neck cancer in 9. Three dose-escalation patients achieved partial responses, one with hepatocellular carcinoma and two with cutaneous melanoma. The point of sequencing TCRbeta in the periphery was to test whether ivuxolimab changed TCR sequence diversity and drove clonal T-cell expansion. Intravenous ivuxolimab was administered to patients every 2 weeks at six dose levels: 0.01, 0.1, 0.3, 1.5, 3 and 10 mg/kg. The study at large found these results: Low levels of normalized T-cell clonal expansion were also shown by some nonresponding patients. After ivuxolimab, more expanded clones were found on average in CD8+ T cells than in CD4+ T cells. In the 0.1-3.0 mg/kg groups, partial responders had among the lowest normalized peripheral clonal expansion, particularly in CD8+ T cells. At doses of 0.1 to 3.0 mg/kg, clonal expansion of both CD4+ and CD8+ blood T cells was observed from baseline to week 6. Which antigens the clonally expanded peripheral T cells were specific for was not determined.

Including cysteine and phenylalanine, the CDR3 has 11 amino acids. CDR3 DNA is the only sequence kept; it has 33 bases, read in frame from the first base. V is shortened by 3 bases, J by 7 bases, and the region joining them spans 4 bases. Looking up the germline V gene (reference sequence) yields CDR1 SEHNR and CDR2 FQNEAQ. The trial excluded patients who had a history of autoimmune disease or were on systemic immunosuppression. Peripheral blood for TCR sequencing was collected from all dose cohorts at baseline, on cycle 4 day 1, and on cycle 7 day 1. Samples were obtained from an open-label, multicenter, first-in-human phase I dose-escalation trial of ivuxolimab. Adults with locally advanced or metastatic head and neck squamous cell, hepatocellular, melanoma or renal cell carcinoma were enrolled in the trial. Before TCR sequencing, CD4+ T cells and CD8+ T cells were sorted from peripheral blood as separate populations.

Genomic DNA was isolated from the sorted cells so that the TCRbeta CDR3 region could be sequenced. The immunoSEQ Assay was used to sequence the TCRbeta CDR3 regions. This is the immuneACCESS table as TCRdb keeps it, with only in-frame sequences that have V and J called. A part of the clones is gone; compared with another copy, unresolved V genes explain less than half, and the rest is unexplained. This sample gives under 75,000 clones in total; 92% of them show up just once. The ten largest account for around 25% of the sample. In regard to this clone: What antigen it recognizes has not been identified. Base qualities are missing; no much larger clone stands one base away.

The clonotype comes from an adult with an advanced solid tumor such as melanoma, head and neck, liver or kidney cancer. The rearranged chain carries TRBV7-9 and TRBJ2-1, with the D gene not confidently named. The material was CD4+ or CD8+ T cells sorted from blood, obtained in a trial of the OX40 agonist ivuxolimab. The CDR3 is CASSFSNEQFF. The bases read TGTGCCAGCAGCTTCTCGAATGAGCAGTTCTTC.